The rows below give T cell receptor beta chains drawn from one sample of a study of T cells in Graves' hyperthyroidism and ophthalmopathy. TCRdb redid the calling of the multiplex PCR reads with MiXCR, one entry per CDR3 protein. The sample shows 300,000 or so distinct CDR3 sequences, 15% to 20% of them seen only once. The sample comprised blood. These receptors were obtained from a woman aged 45-60 years with Graves' hyperthyroidism. CDR3s include the opening cysteine and the closing phenylalanine or tryptophan. D genes are given only for firm matches. Part of the rows lack a size; the others show once, few, many or a class for expanded clones.

size	D	J	V	length	CDR3	DNA
.	.	TRBJ1-5	TRBV3-1	13	CASSQGVRAPQHF	TGTGCCAGCAGCCAAGGGGTCAGGGCTCCCCAGCATTTT
.	.	TRBJ1-4	TRBV20-1	13	CSAQRSTNEKLFF	TGCAGTGCACAGAGATCAACTAATGAAAAACTGTTTTTT
many	.	TRBJ2-2	TRBV5-1	13	CASSPRNTGELFF	TGTGCCAGCTCACCAAGGAACACCGGGGAGCTGTTTTTT
few	TRBD1	TRBJ1-2	TRBV29-1	15	CSVAPAGTGLNGYTF	TGCAGCGTTGCCCCAGCCGGGACAGGGTTAAATGGCTACACCTTC
many	TRBD1	TRBJ1-1	TRBV3-1	15	CASSDNTGANTEAFF	TGTGCCAGCAGCGACAATACAGGGGCTAACACTGAAGCTTTCTTT
few	TRBD2	TRBJ2-5	TRBV20-1	15	CSAARTSSYQETQYF	TGCAGTGCCGCCCGGACTAGCAGCTACCAAGAGACCCAGTACTTC
.	TRBD2	TRBJ2-2	TRBV5-4	16	CASSFSAGGGTGELFF	TGTGCCAGCAGCTTTTCCGCGGGAGGCGGGACCGGGGAGCTGTTTTTT
.	.	TRBJ2-1	TRBV10-3	14	CAISWDNSYNEQFF	TGTGCCATCTCGTGGGACAACTCCTACAATGAGCAGTTCTTC
.	.	TRBJ1-6	TRBV2	17	CASSGAAEGNYNSPLHF	TGTGCCAGCAGTGGGGCAGCAGAAGGCAACTATAATTCACCCCTCCACTTT
many	TRBD1	TRBJ2-7	TRBV18	14	CASSPGQGSNEQYF	TGTGCCAGCTCACCTGGACAGGGCTCAAACGAGCAGTACTTC
.	.	TRBJ1-4	TRBV5-1	14	CASSRGRNNEKLFF	TGCGCCAGCAGCCGAGGACGGAATAATGAAAAACTGTTTTTT
few	TRBD2	TRBJ2-7	TRBV6-1	15	CASEEGLAGMGEQYF	TGTGCCAGCGAAGAAGGGCTAGCGGGAATGGGCGAGCAGTACTTC
many	.	TRBJ1-1	TRBV2	12	CASSVEDSVAFF	TGTGCCAGCAGTGTCGAGGACAGTGTAGCTTTCTTT
.	TRBD1	TRBJ2-1	TRBV7-3	17	CASSLMLGGEKQSSLFF	TGTGCCAGCAGCTTAATGTTAGGGGGCGAAAAACAAAGCAGCTTGTTCTTC
many	.	TRBJ2-6	TRBV6-2/TRBV6-3	17	CASTPGQSISGANVLTF	TGTGCCAGCACCCCCGGACAGTCAATCTCTGGGGCCAACGTCCTGACTTTC
.	.	TRBJ1-2	TRBV3-1	16	CASSLNAGSVGYGYTF	TGTGCCAGCAGCCTGAATGCAGGGTCGGTCGGGTATGGCTACACCTTC
few	TRBD1	TRBJ1-2	TRBV7-9	16	CASSFGQAGTGYGYTF	TGTGCCAGCAGCTTCGGACAGGCCGGGACTGGATATGGCTACACCTTC
.	.	TRBJ2-7	TRBV20-1	11	CSAMDVYEQYF	TGCAGTGCTATGGACGTATACGAGCAGTACTTC
many	TRBD2	TRBJ2-3	TRBV5-1	15	CASSLSGGYSDTQYF	TGCGCCAGCAGCTTAAGCGGGGGCTACTCAGATACGCAGTATTTT
few	TRBD1	TRBJ1-2	TRBV7-3	15	CASGPGTGAYYGYTF	TGTGCCAGCGGCCCTGGGACAGGGGCGTACTATGGCTACACCTTC
few	TRBD1	TRBJ2-3	TRBV5-4	16	CASSSDRAADTDTQYF	TGTGCCAGCAGCAGTGACAGGGCGGCCGACACAGATACGCAGTATTTT
many	TRBD1	TRBJ1-1	TRBV12-3/TRBV12-4	15	CASSTGTGVNTEAFF	TGTGCCAGCAGTACAGGGACAGGAGTGAACACTGAAGCTTTCTTT
.	.	TRBJ2-5	TRBV5-1	12	CASSVNAETQYF	TGCGCCAGCAGCGTCAATGCGGAGACCCAGTACTTC
many	TRBD1	TRBJ1-5	TRBV18	15	CASSLGQVDNQPQHF	TGTGCCAGCTCATTGGGACAGGTAGACAATCAGCCCCAGCATTTT
many	.	TRBJ2-2	TRBV7-2	15	CASSLAILSTGELFF	TGTGCCAGCAGCTTAGCAATCCTTTCCACCGGGGAGCTGTTTTTT
.	.	TRBJ1-3	TRBV15	12	CATSRDGNTIYF	TGTGCCACCAGCAGAGATGGAAACACCATATATTTT
many	TRBD1	TRBJ1-4	TRBV12-3/TRBV12-4	15	CASSRTGGYNEKLFF	TGTGCCAGCAGCCGGACAGGGGGCTATAATGAAAAACTGTTTTTT
many	.	TRBJ1-2	TRBV7-2	13	CASSSSQGNGYTF	TGTGCCAGCAGCTCCTCACAGGGAAATGGCTACACCTTC
many	TRBD1	TRBJ2-1	TRBV20-1	12	CSAYRQGPTKFF	TGCAGTGCATATCGACAGGGGCCTACGAAGTTCTTC
.	TRBD1	TRBJ1-2	TRBV14	13	CASSPGTGHGYTF	TGTGCCAGCAGCCCCGGGACAGGGCACGGCTACACCTTC
.	.	TRBJ1-2	TRBV19	15	CASSNRDGQWRGYTF	TGTGCCAGTAGTAACCGGGACGGTCAATGGCGGGGCTACACCTTC
many	.	TRBJ1-1	TRBV10-3	15	CAISDSGRPNTEAFF	TGTGCCATCAGTGATTCGGGCAGGCCGAACACTGAAGCTTTCTTT
.	.	TRBJ1-3	TRBV6-2/TRBV6-3	12	CASSARGDTIYF	TGTGCCAGCAGTGCCAGGGGTGACACCATATATTTT
.	TRBD1	TRBJ2-3	TRBV12-3/TRBV12-4	14	CASTLSTGPDTQYF	TGTGCCAGCACCCTCTCGACAGGGCCAGATACGCAGTATTTT
.	TRBD1	TRBJ2-2	TRBV7-2	16	CASSRRGGTNTGELFF	TGTGCCAGCAGTCGTCGAGGGGGCACGAACACCGGGGAGCTGTTTTTT
.	.	TRBJ2-2	TRBV6-1	13	CASSLDPNGELFF	TGTGCCAGCAGTTTGGACCCGAACGGGGAGCTGTTTTTT
many	.	TRBJ1-1	TRBV5-1	13	CASSFERNTEAFF	TGCGCCAGCAGCTTTGAAAGAAACACTGAAGCTTTCTTT
many	.	TRBJ1-5	TRBV28	16	CASSLVVGGSNQPQHF	TGTGCCAGCAGTTTAGTGGTCGGAGGGTCTAATCAGCCCCAGCATTTT
many	.	TRBJ1-5	TRBV6-1	18	CASRPAPERGGLNQPQHF	TGTGCCAGCAGACCGGCCCCCGAGCGAGGTGGCCTTAATCAGCCCCAGCATTTT
.	.	TRBJ2-3	TRBV5-1	16	CASSLSPDYEADTQYF	TGCGCCAGCAGCTTGTCGCCCGATTATGAGGCAGATACGCAGTATTTT
many	TRBD2	TRBJ2-1	TRBV2	14	CAKEPRDYNNEQFF	TGTGCCAAGGAGCCCCGGGACTACAACAATGAGCAGTTCTTC
few	TRBD2	TRBJ2-2	TRBV6-2/TRBV6-3	16	CASGPGTSGDTGELFF	TGTGCCAGCGGCCCAGGGACTAGCGGAGACACCGGGGAGCTGTTTTTT
.	TRBD2	TRBJ2-1	TRBV20-1	15	CSGGGTSGNYNEQFF	TGCAGCGGGGGTGGGACTAGCGGAAACTACAATGAGCAGTTCTTC
.	.	TRBJ2-3	TRBV20-1	13	CSASGSYRDTQYF	TGCAGTGCTAGCGGGAGCTACCGGGATACGCAGTATTTT
many	.	TRBJ1-1	TRBV7-2	14	CASSVVTENTEAFF	TGTGCCAGCAGCGTAGTAACAGAGAACACTGAAGCTTTCTTT